The 22 T cell receptor beta chains below all came from one sample that was sequenced in a study of cytomegalovirus exposure and HLA in healthy donors. 60 Vbeta and 13 Jbeta primers were used in PCR. Profiled with immunoSEQ multiplex PCR; TCRdb holds only in-frame clones, not every one. In the table there are about 120,000 clones, 80% of which are singletons. Sequenced sample: PBMCs. The source of these receptors is a woman aged 55-69 years in good health and CMV-seropositive.

This sequence joins TRBV7-8 and TRBJ2-5, with a tentative D call TRBD1 (5 bases). Germline assignment: CDR1 SGHVS and CDR2 FQNEAQ. Trimming pared 5 bases from V and 5 bases from J, leaving 15 bases between. The CDR3 contains 14 residues. CDR3 DNA: TGTGCCAGCAGCCCCGTGGGGCCCGTTGAGACCCAGTACTTC. Amino acids: CASSPVGPVETQYF.

The genes are TRBV29-1 and TRBJ2-7; D might be TRBD2 (6 bases). The germline V gene has CDR1 SQVTM and CDR2 ANQGSEA. Trimming removed 5 bases at V and 3 bases at J, with 8 bases between. The CDR3 covers 11 residues. CDR3 coding DNA: TGCAGCGTTTGGGAGGTCTACGAGCAGTACTTC. Its protein product is CSVWEVYEQYF.

The chain has TRBV5-6 and TRBJ1-1; D might be TRBD1 (6 bases). Trimming cost V 5 bases and J 0 bases, with 20 bases left between them. The CDR3 has 17 residues. Germline V gives CDR1 SGHDT, CDR2 YYEEEE. The CDR3 coding sequence is TGTGCCAGCAGACGTCGAGGGGGGGGGTTGGTGAACACTGAAGCTTTCTTT. It translates to CASRRRGGGLVNTEAFF.

The chain couples TRBV2 to TRBJ1-5; no clear D. CDR1 and CDR2 from the germline V gene are SNHLY and FYNNEI. The CDR3 covers 13 residues. V was shortened by 6 bases and J by 3 bases, with 9 bases between the two germline ends. CDR3 amino acids: CASRNWANQPQHF. The CDR3 DNA sequence: TGTGCCAGCAGGAACTGGGCCAATCAGCCCCAGCATTTT.

The chain links TRBV10-1 to TRBJ2-5; 8 bases map to TRBD1. The closer fit of TRBJ2-7 to the DNA end suggests the J call may be wrong. There are 15 residues in the CDR3. The V gene's germline CDR1 is WNHNN and CDR2 SYGVQD (reference sequence). For the CDR3, the DNA is TGCGCCAGCAGTGATGACAGGGGTTTCTCCTACGAGCAGTACTTC. This codes for CASSDDRGFSYEQYF.

CDR3 residues: CASSGDRGGQPQHF. In DNA form, the CDR3 reads TGTGCCAGCAGCGGGGACAGGGGGGGTCAGCCCCAGCATTTT. This sequence joins TRBV7-2 and TRBJ1-5, with 11 bases matching TRBD1. The CDR3 spans 14 residues. V was pared by 5 bases and J by 6 bases, with 3 bases of the junction left unmatched. CDR1 is SGHTA, CDR2 FQGNSA, per germline.

The V gene is TRBV2, the J gene TRBJ2-3; D unclear. The CDR3 is made up of 15 amino acids. Trimming took off 8 bases at V and 3 bases at J, with 18 bases between the two ends. CDR1 is SNHLY and CDR2 is FYNNEI in the germline V gene. The CDR3 sequence is CASGSLAGSTDTQYF. The CDR3 DNA reads TGTGCCAGCGGCTCCTTGGCAGGTAGTACAGATACGCAGTATTTT.

The rearrangement uses TRBV30 and TRBJ2-3; 7 bases fit TRBD1. This CDR3 region has 18 residues. Germline-derived CDR1 and CDR2 are GTSNPN and SVGIG (reference sequence). Trimming cost V 3 bases and J 2 bases; bases outside gene matches: 17. The CDR3 is CAWSAEWGQGVFTDTQYF. The CDR3 DNA sequence: TGTGCCTGGAGCGCGGAGTGGGGCCAGGGGGTTTTCACAGATACGCAGTATTTT.

The chain is built from TRBV6-6 and TRBJ2-7, with TRBD1 as a possible D gene (5 bases). Trimming removed 6 bases at V and 3 bases at J, with 9 bases between. CDR1 MNHNY and CDR2 SVGAGI come from the germline V gene (reference sequence). This CDR3 has 12 residues. CDR3 loop: CASRDTLYEQYF. The CDR3 DNA reads as TGTGCCAGCAGGGACACTCTCTACGAGCAGTACTTC.

The table lists this clone with a few counts. This CDR3 reads CASSLVGDRYEKLFF. The CDR3 DNA reads as TGTGCCAGCAGCTTAGTTGGGGACAGATATGAAAAACTGTTTTTT. The chain recombines TRBV7-2 with TRBJ1-4; TRBD1 matches 7 bases. With 1 base clipped from V and 6 bases from J, the junction kept 5 bases outside the gene matches. Looked up from germline, CDR1 is SGHTA and CDR2 is FQGNSA. The CDR3 sequence is 15 residues long.

The chain carries TRBV19 and TRBJ2-2; 7 bases are shared with TRBD1. The CDR3 extends over 14 amino acids. CDR1 and CDR2 from the germline V gene are LNHDA and SQIVND (reference sequence). The J segment lost 0 bases and the V segment lost 10 bases, leaving 5 bases of the junction unmatched. As DNA, the CDR3 is TGTGCCACCCTCGGACAGGCGAACACCGGGGAGCTGTTTTTT. This gives the protein CATLGQANTGELFF.

With respect to this clone: A read error may account for a junction end that differs from germline. The rearrangement uses TRBV7-7 and TRBJ2-5; TRBD1 aligns across 10 bases. The CDR3 is made up of 16 amino acids. Germline V gene lookup returns CDR1 SSHAT and CDR2 FNYEAQ (reference sequence). In DNA, the CDR3 is TGTGCTAGCAGCCCAATCCAGGACAGGGGGAGGCAGACCCAGTACTTC. Its protein product is CASSPIQDRGRQTQYF.

Note on this clone: Germline is not matched at one junction end, which may reflect a read error. V gene TRBV11-2 combines with J gene TRBJ2-2; weak D call: TRBD2 (5 bases). This CDR3 is 17 amino acids long. Germline V gives CDR1 SGHAT, CDR2 FQNNGV. CDR3 bases: TGTGCCAGCAGCGCCTCACTATATAGTGCAGACACCGGGGAGCTGCTTTTT. Amino acid sequence: CASSASLYSADTGELLF.

On this clone itself: The junction shows a germline mismatch at one end, possibly a read error. The chain joins TRBV7-9 to TRBJ2-1; D possibly corresponds to TRBD1 (5 bases). The CDR3 consists of 17 residues. Germline V CDR1 and CDR2: SEHNR, FQNEAQ (reference sequence). For the CDR3, the DNA is TGTTCCAGCAGCTTAGCAGCAAGGGGTAGAGGTACCAATGAGCAGTTCTTC. Residues: CSSSLAARGRGTNEQFF.

This clone has only one observation. The chain uses TRBV9 and TRBJ1-2, with TRBD1 identical over 8 bases. This CDR3 contains 15 residues. Germline V gene lookup returns CDR1 SGDLS and CDR2 YYNGEE. Trimming took 0 bases from V and 7 from J; bases not matched to a gene: 8. The CDR3 sequence: CASSVAEDRAAGYTF. The CDR3 DNA follows: TGTGCCAGCAGCGTAGCTGAGGACAGGGCAGCTGGCTACACCTTC.

This clone was detected only a few times. The chain joins TRBV6-1 to TRBJ1-2; TRBD1 aligns across 7 bases. This CDR3 has 14 amino acids. The J segment lost 1 base and the V segment lost 5 bases, leaving 4 bases of the junction unmatched. Per the germline V gene, CDR1 is MNHNS and CDR2 is SASEGT. The CDR3 here is CASSRDRVNYGYTF. Written as DNA, the CDR3 is TGTGCCAGCAGTAGAGACAGGGTTAACTATGGCTACACCTTC.

The gene calls are TRBV18 and TRBJ2-1, with a weak D call TRBD1 (6 bases). Between the trimmed V and J ends, which lost 3 bases and 9 bases, there was a span of 12 bases. This CDR3 has 13 amino acids. Germline V CDR1 and CDR2: KGHSH, LQKENI. The CDR3 nucleotides read TGTGCCAGCTCACCGGTACAGGGCCGTGAGCAGTTCTTC. Amino acids: CASSPVQGREQFF.

A single count supports this clone. The chain joins TRBV18 to TRBJ2-5; possible D gene TRBD1, 5 bases. The CDR3 covers 15 residues. Germline-derived CDR1 and CDR2 are KGHSH and LQKENI. V was clipped by 3 bases and J by 2 bases, with 13 bases between them. This CDR3 reads CASSPRTLGQETQYF. Here the CDR3 DNA reads TGTGCCAGCTCACCTAGGACACTCGGACAAGAGACCCAGTACTTC.

The CDR3 loop is CASSLDRNQPQHF. CDR3 DNA sequence: TGTGCCAGCAGCTTGGACAGAAATCAGCCCCAGCATTTT. The chain employs TRBV28 and TRBJ1-5; possible D gene TRBD1, 6 bases. The CDR3 extends over 13 amino acids. Trimming cost V 6 bases and J 4 bases, with 10 bases left between them. Germline V gives CDR1 MDHEN, CDR2 SYDVKM. Combining the CDR3 with reference TRBV28 and TRBJ1-5 gives the whole variable domain DVKVTQSSRYLVKRTGEKVFLECVQDMDHENMFWYRQDPGLGLRLIYFSYDVKMKEKGDIPEGYSVSREKKERFSLILESASTNQTSMYLCASSLDRNQPQHFGDGTRLSIL.

The chain links TRBV19 to TRBJ1-3; no definite D call. Trimming pared 4 bases from V and 0 bases from J, leaving 16 bases between. CDR3 length: 17 residues. Looked up from germline, CDR1 is LNHDA and CDR2 is SQIVND (reference sequence). DNA of the CDR3: TGTGCCAGTAGTACCCCTCGCTTCGGTGCCTCTGGAAACACCATATATTTT. This translates into CASSTPRFGASGNTIYF. The variable domain in full, with the rest retrieved from reference TRBV19 and TRBJ1-3, is DGGITQSPKYLFRKEGQNVTLSCEQNLNHDAMYWYRQDPGQGLRLIYYSQIVNDFQKGDIAEGYSVSREKKESFPLTVTSAQKNPTAFYLCASSTPRFGASGNTIYFGEGSWLTVV.

This clone was observed a single time. The rearrangement joins TRBV9 to TRBJ1-2, with TRBD1 matching over 10 bases. Trimming cost V 4 bases and J 6 bases; bases outside gene matches: 6. The CDR3 runs 14 residues. Germline V gives CDR1 SGDLS, CDR2 YYNGEE. For the CDR3, the DNA is TGTGCCAGCAGCCCCAGGACAGGGGGAGATGGCTACACCTTC. Translation: CASSPRTGGDGYTF.

This chain connects TRBV18 to TRBJ2-7; D remains ambiguous. The CDR3 consists of 15 residues. The germline V gene has CDR1 KGHSH and CDR2 LQKENI. The V end was cut by 2 bases, the J end by 2 bases, with 13 bases between. The CDR3 region is CASSPSAETTYEQYF. The DNA for the CDR3 is TGTGCCAGCTCACCATCGGCAGAGACAACCTACGAGCAGTACTTC. Using reference TRBV18 and TRBJ2-7 for the parts outside the CDR3, the full variable domain is NAGVMQNPRHLVRRRGQEARLRCSPMKGHSHVYWYRQLPEEGLKFMVYLQKENIIDESGMPKERFSAEFPKEGPSILRIQQVVRGDSAAYFCASSPSAETTYEQYFGPGTRLTVT.